The sample holds a few counts of the clone carrying this T cell receptor beta chain. Its target is unknown. Amplification from RNA transcripts yielded the TCR beta CDR3 regions. The workflow started with a first-round RT-PCR run with HTBI primers and then moved on to a second-round multiplex PCR. TCRdb redid the calling of the multiplex PCR reads with MiXCR, one entry per CDR3 protein. The sample yields about 620,000 distinct CDR3 sequences, 22% seen once. This specimen comes from a study of Graves' ophthalmopathy and Graves' hyperthyroidism. Points from the study as a whole: Also, most clonotypes expanded in the thyroid above 0.001 frequency appeared in blood.

Germline loops: CDR1 SGHRS, CDR2 YFSETQ. The CDR3 extends over 17 amino acids. Trimming took off 3 bases at V and 0 bases at J, with 18 bases between the two ends. This clonotype originated in a woman younger than 30 with stable Graves' hyperthyroidism. Some clones in this sample may be carry-over from other donors' samples. The material sequenced was peripheral blood. This chain connects TRBV5-1 to TRBJ1-1, with D possibly matching TRBD1 (5 bases). The CDR3 sequence is CASSWTRDGEMNTEAFF. The CDR3 DNA sequence: TGCGCCAGCAGCTGGACCCGGGACGGCGAGATGAACACTGAAGCTTTCTTT.